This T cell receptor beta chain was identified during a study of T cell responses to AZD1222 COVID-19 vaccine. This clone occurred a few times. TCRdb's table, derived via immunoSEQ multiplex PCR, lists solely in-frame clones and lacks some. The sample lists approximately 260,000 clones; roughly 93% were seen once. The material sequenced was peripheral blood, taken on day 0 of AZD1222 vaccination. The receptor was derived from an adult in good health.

The chain's CDR3 is CASSLAGTGTYEQYF. The CDR3 bases are TGTGCCAGCAGCTTAGCCGGGACAGGGACCTACGAGCAGTACTTC. This chain links TRBV5-5 with TRBJ2-7, with 9 bases matching TRBD1. The V and J ends lost 2 bases and 2 bases, in that order; junction bases with no gene match: 5. CDR3 length equals 15 residues. Germline V gene lookup returns CDR1 SGHKS and CDR2 YYEKEE (reference sequence).